This T cell receptor beta chain was sequenced for a study of cytomegalovirus exposure and HLA in healthy donors. As regards this clone: The antigen is undetermined.

Whole-study results and caveats: Reported results showed that the classifier diagnosed cytomegalovirus status with high specificity and sensitivity. In the 120 or so validation repertoires, under 95% of cluster scores exceeded 0, per a later analysis. Cytomegalovirus association was assigned to 150 to 200 TCR beta chains. Specific recognition of CMV antigens was confirmed in vitro for three chains (all CMV-associated).

Germline V gives CDR1 SSHAT, CDR2 FNYEAQ (reference sequence). This CDR3 comprises 15 residues. With 4 bases clipped from V and 2 bases from J, the junction kept 5 bases outside the gene matches. Clones were read by immunoSEQ multiplex PCR, and TCRdb kept only the in-frame ones, dropping some. This repertoire shows roughly 330,000 clones, about 85% found once; its top ten account for 0.95% to 1.5%. This receptor was taken from a woman aged 25 to 39 in good health and CMV-seropositive. This chain links TRBV7-7 with TRBJ2-7; 10 nucleotides agree with TRBD2. Sequenced input: PBMCs. The DNA of the CDR3 is TGTGCCAGCAGCTACAGAAGCGGGGGGGCCTACGAGCAGTACTTC. Protein product: CASSYRSGGAYEQYF. The variable domain in full, completed from reference TRBV7-7 and TRBJ2-7, reads GAGVSQSPRYKVTKRGQDVTLRCDPISSHATLYWYQQALGQGPEFLTYFNYEAQPDKSGLPSDRFSAERPEGSISTLTIQRTEQRDSAMYRCASSYRSGGAYEQYFGPGTRLTVT.